The clone carrying this T cell receptor beta chain was recorded many times. Its target is unknown. Trimming took 5 bases from V and 0 from J, leaving 7 bases between them. The germline V gene has CDR1 SGHRS and CDR2 YFSETQ. The CDR3 runs to 13 residues. TCRdb processed the 5' RACE reads anew with MiXCR; each CDR3 protein has one entry. The sample holds about 280,000 distinct CDR3 sequences, around 8% seen once. This entry is derived from a study of T-cell memory formation after mild COVID-19. Study background: Largely, TCR clusters stayed within a single donor. Study-wide results and caveats: Cross-reactive memory apparently joined, as some responding clones appeared in pre-infection memory. Most CD4+ clones that shrank were in CM and EM, while CD8+ ones turned up in EMRA. The authors left the SARS-CoV-2 specificity of second-wave clones peaking on day 37 unconfirmed.

The chain joins TRBV5-1 to TRBJ2-3; no clear D gene. The source is a man between 18 and 29 years old who had mild COVID-19 (a few samples of this study predate the infection). Cell type and time point are not known. The specimen was PBMCs or a T cell subset sorted from them (not recorded which). The CDR3 nucleotides read TGCGCCAGCAGATCTGGGAGCACAGATACGCAGTATTTT. This sequence encodes CASRSGSTDTQYF.